This is a list of T cell receptor beta chains from one sample in a study of Graves' ophthalmopathy and Graves' hyperthyroidism. TCRdb analysed the multiplex PCR reads with MiXCR anew, one entry per CDR3 protein. The sample lists over a million distinct CDR3 sequences, roughly 35% occurring once. The sequencing sample was made of peripheral blood or thyroid tissue (not recorded which). The receptors were sampled from an adult man with Graves' hyperthyroidism. Each CDR3 is given with its conserved first and last residue.

v_gene	j_gene	CDR3aa
TRBV20-1	TRBJ2-5	CSAHGTGGGTQYF
TRBV11-2	TRBJ1-1	CASSLYQGNTEAFF
TRBV7-3	TRBJ1-1	CASSTTGTPNAEAFF
TRBV15	TRBJ2-2	CATSRAGQHNTGELFF
TRBV12-3/TRBV12-4	TRBJ1-1	CANDFPARGNTEAFF
TRBV5-1	TRBJ2-5	CASSFRGSGGETQYF
TRBV5-6	TRBJ1-5	CASSLTPTQPQHF
TRBV4-3	TRBJ1-5	CASSLSWDGGNQPQHF
TRBV12-3/TRBV12-4	TRBJ2-5	CASSLVRGVQETQYF
TRBV4-1	TRBJ2-5	CASSRDTNGETQYF
TRBV6-6	TRBJ1-4	CASSSIDEKLFF
TRBV28	TRBJ2-5	CASTPGASGRGETQYF
TRBV10-3	TRBJ2-7	CAISPVALSYEQYF
TRBV6-5	TRBJ1-6	CASSYSGARGNSPLHF
TRBV15	TRBJ1-2	CATSSDDRSYGYTF
TRBV28	TRBJ1-6	CASSLGQGISPLHF
TRBV2	TRBJ2-2	CASSETLSGIGELFF
TRBV7-8	TRBJ1-1	CASSLVAPGLNTEAFF
TRBV24-1	TRBJ1-1	CASSTLREPRGPKAFF
TRBV25-1	TRBJ1-6	CASNPTGGNSPLHF
TRBV7-2	TRBJ2-2	CASSVGFNTGELFF
TRBV5-6	TRBJ2-7	CASSLALQGPYEQYF
TRBV7-9	TRBJ2-3	CASSRAPEERGTQYF
TRBV10-3	TRBJ1-3	CAITEDNDRVSGNTIYF
TRBV6-5	TRBJ1-2	CASSYAGLVAGFYGYTF
TRBV29-1	TRBJ1-1	CSVELNEAFF
TRBV7-6	TRBJ2-7	CASSFIGSGAYEQYF
TRBV7-2	TRBJ1-6	CASRSGTGLESPLHF
TRBV25-1	TRBJ1-1	CASSETTDGAEAFF
TRBV4-3	TRBJ2-7	CASSQDSGKDEQYF
TRBV20-1	TRBJ2-7	CSARAGGVEQDGQYF
TRBV15	TRBJ2-7	CATSTPLAFTHEQYF
TRBV11-1	TRBJ2-5	CASSLAQVSETQYF
TRBV12-3/TRBV12-4	TRBJ1-1	CASSLSGASTEAFF
TRBV4-1	TRBJ1-4	CASSQDQSSATNEKLFF
TRBV7-9	TRBJ2-2	CASSLSGLGELFF
TRBV24-1	TRBJ2-3	CASSTPGLHTDTQYF
TRBV12-5	TRBJ2-2	CASGSQDSRELFF
TRBV10-3	TRBJ2-1	CAISEAGGNNEQFF
TRBV29-1	TRBJ1-4	CSAWTFGQPQHFGEKLFF
TRBV25-1	TRBJ1-1	CASSVNTDGVRTEAFF
TRBV10-3	TRBJ2-2	CAISEGSGRGLFF
TRBV10-2	TRBJ2-7	CARPPKQAFDEQYF
TRBV12-3/TRBV12-4	TRBJ1-4	CATRAENEKLFF
TRBV18	TRBJ2-7	CASSKDRAIAYEQYF